The clone carrying this T cell receptor (beta chain) was observed a single time. This sample is drawn from a study of blood T cell repertoires in COVID-19. Overall study: From T cells, B-cell-depleted T cells, or PBMCs came the material, which was cDNA or gDNA.

Assay: immunoSEQ multiplex PCR; the TCRdb copy retains only in-frame clones and omits some. This table has roughly 140,000 clones, 65% to 85% appearing once. The CDR3 spans 11 residues. Trimming removed 3 bases from V and 7 bases from J, with 6 bases in between. Germline CDR1 is LNHDA and CDR2 is SQIVND (reference sequence). The genes are TRBV19 and TRBJ1-1, with a weak D call TRBD1 (6 bases). Input material: peripheral blood. This clonotype was obtained from a woman aged 80 or over with acute or convalescent COVID-19. As DNA, the CDR3 is TGTGCCAGTAGTATCAGGGGTGAAGCTTTCTTT. It codes for CASSIRGEAFF.